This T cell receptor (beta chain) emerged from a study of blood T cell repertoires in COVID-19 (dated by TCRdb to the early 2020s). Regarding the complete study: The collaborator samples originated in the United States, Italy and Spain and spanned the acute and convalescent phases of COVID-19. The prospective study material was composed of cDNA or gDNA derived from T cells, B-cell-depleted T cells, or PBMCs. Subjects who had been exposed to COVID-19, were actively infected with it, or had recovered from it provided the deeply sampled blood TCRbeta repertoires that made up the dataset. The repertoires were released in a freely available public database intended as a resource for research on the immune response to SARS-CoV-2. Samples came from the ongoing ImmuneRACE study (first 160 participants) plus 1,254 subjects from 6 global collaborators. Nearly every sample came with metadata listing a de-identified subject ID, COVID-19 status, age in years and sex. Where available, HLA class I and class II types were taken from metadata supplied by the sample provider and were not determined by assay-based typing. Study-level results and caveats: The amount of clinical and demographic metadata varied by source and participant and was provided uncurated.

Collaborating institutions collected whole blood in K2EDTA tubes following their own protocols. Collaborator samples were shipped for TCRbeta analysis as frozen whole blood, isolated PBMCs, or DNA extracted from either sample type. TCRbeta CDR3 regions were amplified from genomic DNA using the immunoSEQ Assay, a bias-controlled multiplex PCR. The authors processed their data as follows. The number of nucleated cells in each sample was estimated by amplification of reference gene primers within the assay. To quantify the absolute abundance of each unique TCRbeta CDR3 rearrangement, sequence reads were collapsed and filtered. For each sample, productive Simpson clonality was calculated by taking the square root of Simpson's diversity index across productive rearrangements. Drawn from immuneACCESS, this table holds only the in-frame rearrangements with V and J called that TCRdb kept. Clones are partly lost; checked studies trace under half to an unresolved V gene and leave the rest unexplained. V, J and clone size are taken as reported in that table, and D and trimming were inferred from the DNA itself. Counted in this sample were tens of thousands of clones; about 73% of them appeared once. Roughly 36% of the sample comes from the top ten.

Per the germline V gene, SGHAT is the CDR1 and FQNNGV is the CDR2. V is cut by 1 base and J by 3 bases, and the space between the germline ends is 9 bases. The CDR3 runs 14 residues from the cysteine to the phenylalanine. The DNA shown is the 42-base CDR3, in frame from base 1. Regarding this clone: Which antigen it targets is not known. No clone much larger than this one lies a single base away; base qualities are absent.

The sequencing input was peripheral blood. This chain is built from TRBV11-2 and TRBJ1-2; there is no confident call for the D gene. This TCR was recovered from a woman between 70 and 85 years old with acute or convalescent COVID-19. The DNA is TGTGCCAGCAGCTTAGGGCGGGGAGACTATGGCTACACCTTC. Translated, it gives CASSLGRGDYGYTF.